The 23 T cell receptor beta chains presented below share a single source sample, sequenced in a study of early T cells in non-severe SARS-CoV-2 infection. In TCRdb, the 5' RACE reads were re-called with MiXCR into one record per CDR3 protein. The profile shows about 55,000 distinct CDR3 sequences, 6.6% of them singletons. Sequencing used whole blood, obtained at baseline. The receptors come from an adult who was a healthcare worker with PCR-confirmed SARS-CoV-2 infection or an uninfected control (not recorded which).

This clonotype was counted only a few times. One junction end does not reproduce the germline sequence, and a read error may be involved. This chain joins TRBV7-2 and TRBJ1-1, with D unresolved. From germline, CDR1 is SGHTA and CDR2 FQGNSA. The CDR3 runs to 14 residues. This CDR3 reads CAGSLRPALTEAFF. The DNA for the CDR3 is TGTGCCGGCAGCTTACGACCAGCCCTCACTGAAGCTTTCTTT.

This clonotype was found many times. The chain uses TRBV15 and TRBJ1-4; a weak D match, TRBD1 (5 bases). Trimming removed 3 bases from V and 5 bases from J, with 13 bases in between. Germline V gene sequence: CDR1 LNHNV, CDR2 YYDKDF (reference sequence). The CDR3 runs to 15 residues. The CDR3 nucleotides read TGTGCCACCAGCAGTAACCTAAGACAGAATGAAAAACTGTTTTTT. Protein product: CATSSNLRQNEKLFF.

The sample holds many counts of this clonotype. This chain uses TRBV14 with TRBJ2-2; no firm D call. V was pared by 1 base and J by 0 bases, with 12 bases between. This CDR3 is built from 17 residues. Germline V gene data show CDR1 as SGHDN and CDR2 as FVKESK. The CDR3 is CASSQGPPHTNTGELFF. In DNA form, the CDR3 reads TGTGCCAGCAGCCAAGGTCCCCCCCACACGAACACCGGGGAGCTGTTTTTT.

This chain uses TRBV20-1 with TRBJ1-1, with unresolved D. V was clipped by 7 bases and J by 5 bases, with 17 bases between them. The CDR3 is 13 amino acids. CDR1 and CDR2 from the germline V gene are DFQATT and SNEGSKA (reference sequence). This CDR3 is CSGVGLRGTEAFF. The CDR3 DNA reads as TGCAGTGGGGTAGGCCTAAGAGGGACTGAAGCTTTCTTT.

This clonotype was picked up a small number of times. The chain has TRBV18 and TRBJ1-4; TRBD1 might be the D (6 bases). The CDR3 covers 13 residues. The V gene lost 6 bases and the J gene lost 4 bases, with 9 bases spanning the gap. Per germline, CDR1 KGHSH and CDR2 LQKENI. CDR3 DNA sequence: TGTGCCAGCTCTAGGGACAATAATGAAAAACTGTTTTTT. It codes for CASSRDNNEKLFF.

This clonotype has at least ten counts. The V and J genes are TRBV30 and TRBJ1-2; TRBD1 might be the D (5 bases). The CDR3 runs to 15 residues. V was trimmed by 1 base and J by 0 bases, leaving 12 bases between them. Germline V gene sequence: CDR1 GTSNPN, CDR2 SVGIG (reference sequence). The CDR3 sequence: CAWSGYQGPNYGYTF. CDR3 bases: TGTGCCTGGAGTGGGTACCAGGGACCTAACTATGGCTACACCTTC.

V usage is TRBV5-1 and J usage is TRBJ2-3, with a tentative D call TRBD1 (5 bases). The CDR3 sequence is 15 residues long. Trimming took 6 bases from V and 2 from J, leaving 16 bases between them. The germline V gene has CDR1 SGHRS and CDR2 YFSETQ. CDR3 DNA: TGCGCCAGCACTAGGGGCTCCTCGTCCACAGATACGCAGTATTTT. Translation: CASTRGSSSTDTQYF.

This clonotype was seen repeatedly, ten times or more. The chain joins TRBV25-1 to TRBJ1-5, with 8 nucleotides matching TRBD1. After removal of 8 bases from V and 5 bases from J, the junction contained 8 bases not matched to a gene. This CDR3 has 14 amino acids. Per the germline V gene, CDR1 is MGHDK and CDR2 is SYGVNS. DNA of the CDR3: TGTGCCAGCTCACAGGGGGACTTGGATCAGCCCCAGCATTTT. Its protein product is CASSQGDLDQPQHF.

This clonotype was detected ten times or more. The gene calls are TRBV2 and TRBJ1-1; 8 bases are a match to TRBD1. The V gene end was trimmed by 5 bases and the J gene end by 3 bases; junction bases not matched to a gene: 8. In germline, CDR1 is SNHLY, CDR2 FYNNEI. This CDR3 contains 15 residues. The CDR3 is CASSLRRQGHTEAFF. CDR3 DNA sequence: TGTGCCAGCAGTCTCAGACGACAGGGGCACACTGAAGCTTTCTTT.

In its sample, this clonotype was seen many times. The chain combines TRBV5-4 with TRBJ2-7; D possibly corresponds to TRBD2 (6 bases). There are 15 residues in the CDR3. Germline CDR1 reads SGHNT; CDR2 reads YYREEE (reference sequence). Trimming took off 3 bases at V and 0 bases at J, with 13 bases between the two ends. Here the CDR3 reads CASSSKGLSSYEQYF. The DNA for the CDR3 is TGTGCCAGCAGCTCGAAAGGACTATCCTCCTACGAGCAGTACTTC.

This clonotype was detected ten times or more. The V call is TRBV4-2, the J call TRBJ2-2, with D tentatively TRBD2 (5 bases). Trimming left V 0 bases short and J 6 bases short, with 8 bases between. Germline V gives CDR1 LGHNA, CDR2 YNFKEQ. This CDR3 spans 14 amino acids. The CDR3 sequence: CASSQDRGPGELFF. The CDR3 nucleotides are TGTGCCAGCAGCCAAGACAGAGGGCCCGGGGAGCTGTTTTTT.

This clonotype came up many times. This chain's CDR3 is CASSRDSESSYEQYF. The CDR3 nucleotides are TGTGCCAGCAGCCGCGACAGCGAGAGCTCCTACGAGCAGTACTTC. The chain is built from TRBV6-2 or TRBV6-3 and TRBJ2-7; a possible D gene is TRBD1 (5 bases). The CDR3 runs 15 residues. V was cut by 6 bases and J by 0 bases, with 15 bases left in between. Per the germline V gene, CDR1 is MNHEY and CDR2 is SVGEGT.

This clonotype has a count of ten or more. The rearrangement links TRBV7-9 to TRBJ2-5, with 7 bases lining up with TRBD1. V shed 6 bases and J 2 bases; nucleotides not matched to a gene: 18. The CDR3 is 18 amino acids. CDR1 and CDR2 (germline): SEHNR, FQNEAQ (reference sequence). CDR3 sequence (DNA): TGTGCCAGCAGTTCCCCCCTGAACAGGGGAGCTTTACAAGAGACCCAGTACTTC. The encoded protein is CASSSPLNRGALQETQYF.

This clonotype was observed a handful of times. The J gene is TRBJ1-6, the V gene TRBV6-5; no clear D gene. V was clipped by 0 bases and J by 7 bases, with 13 bases between them. The germline V gene has CDR1 MNHEY and CDR2 SVGAGI. This CDR3 contains 16 residues. DNA of the CDR3: TGTGCCAGCAGTTACTCGAGTCGAGGGTTCAATTCACCCCTCCACTTT. Translating gives CASSYSSRGFNSPLHF.

The V gene is TRBV5-4, the J gene TRBJ1-1; no firm D call. The V end was cut by 4 bases, the J end by 0 bases, with 10 bases between. CDR3 length: 14 amino acids. Germline V gene lookup returns CDR1 SGHNT and CDR2 YYREEE (reference sequence). The CDR3 DNA reads as TGTGCCAGCAGCCCCCCAAGCTTGAACACTGAAGCTTTCTTT. As protein: CASSPPSLNTEAFF.

This clonotype was observed a handful of times. The J gene is TRBJ2-1, the V gene TRBV7-2; 8 bases fit TRBD1. In germline, CDR1 is SGHTA, CDR2 FQGNSA. The ends lost 3 bases at V and 13 bases at J; junction bases unmatched: 8. The CDR3 runs 13 residues. The CDR3 region has the DNA TGTGCCAGCAGCTTCGACCGACAGGGGACCCAGTTCTTC. Its protein is CASSFDRQGTQFF.

The table lists this clonotype with a few counts. The J gene is TRBJ2-1, the V gene TRBV28, with D uncertain. V lost 8 bases and J lost 9, with 17 bases in between. Germline lookup yields CDR1 MDHEN and CDR2 SYDVKM. This CDR3 region has 13 residues. The CDR3 region is CASRWGPKGEQFF. As DNA, the CDR3 is TGTGCCAGCCGGTGGGGTCCGAAGGGTGAGCAGTTCTTC. Drawing the rest from reference TRBV28 and TRBJ2-1, the complete variable domain is DVKVTQSSRYLVKRTGEKVFLECVQDMDHENMFWYRQDPGLGLRLIYFSYDVKMKEKGDIPEGYSVSREKKERFSLILESASTNQTSMYLCASRWGPKGEQFFGPGTRLTVL.

This clonotype was counted at least ten times. One junction end does not reproduce the germline sequence, and a read error may be involved. The J gene is TRBJ2-3, the V gene TRBV7-2; D unresolved. CDR3 size: 13 residues. Germline values: CDR1 SGHTA, CDR2 FQGNSA. Written as DNA, the CDR3 is TGTGCCAGCAGCTTACTACGCACAGAAAGGCGGCATTTT. Protein product: CASSLLRTERRHF.

This clonotype was found a few times. The chain combines TRBV30 with TRBJ1-1, with D perhaps matching TRBD1 (6 bases). V lost 5 bases to trimming and J lost 5 bases, with 15 bases between them. Germline assignment: CDR1 GTSNPN and CDR2 SVGIG (reference sequence). The CDR3 has 13 residues. This chain's CDR3 is CAWGAGDGTEAFF. As DNA, the CDR3 is TGTGCCTGGGGCGCAGGGGACGGGACTGAAGCTTTCTTT. Full variable domain (remainder filled in from reference TRBV30 and TRBJ1-1): SQTIHQWPATLVQPVGSPLSLECTVEGTSNPNLYWYRQAAGRGLQLLFYSVGIGQISSEVPQNLSASRPQDRQFILSSKKLLLSDSGFYLCAWGAGDGTEAFFGQGTRLTVV.

Only a few counts were recorded for this clonotype. The J gene is TRBJ2-7, the V gene TRBV29-1; D is unresolved. The V end was cut by 4 bases, the J end by 4 bases, with 11 bases between. Looked up from germline, CDR1 is SQVTM and CDR2 is ANQGSEA. This CDR3 is built from 12 residues. CDR3 in amino acids: CSVVRDGYEQYF. The DNA for the CDR3 is TGCAGCGTTGTTAGGGATGGGTACGAGCAGTACTTC.

The chain joins TRBV21-1 to TRBJ1-1. TRBV21-1 is a listed pseudogene. The CDR3 runs to 15 residues. CDR3 nucleotides: TGTGCCAGCAGCAATGGGGGAGGTCTGTACACTGAAGCTTTCTTT. Translating gives CASSNGGGLYTEAFF.

CDR3 residues: CASSPGLTQNTIYF. As DNA, the CDR3 is TGTGCCAGCTCACCGGGGCTGACCCAAAACACCATATATTTT. The chain employs TRBV18 and TRBJ1-3, with D possibly TRBD1 on 5 matching bases. CDR1 and CDR2 (germline): KGHSH, LQKENI. This CDR3 contains 14 residues. Between the trimmed V and J ends, which lost 3 bases and 6 bases, there was a span of 12 bases.

V usage is TRBV11-2 and J usage is TRBJ2-7; D ambiguous. Trimming shortened V by 6 bases and J by 0 bases, and 6 bases separated the two germline ends. The CDR3 consists of 12 residues. Germline V gene sequence: CDR1 SGHAT, CDR2 FQNNGV. The CDR3 sequence: CASSYSSYEQYF. DNA of the CDR3: TGTGCCAGCAGTTATAGCTCCTACGAGCAGTACTTC.